This TCR beta chain derives from a study of memory CD4+ T cells and cytomegalovirus serostatus (dated by TCRdb to the late 2010s). Turning to the overall study: The cohort comprised roughly 35 healthy Belgian adults, 9 CMV seropositive and some 24 CMV seronegative. To replicate a published TCR-based CMV serostatus classifier, the researchers sequenced the CD4+ memory TCRbeta repertoires of a Belgian cohort whose cytomegalovirus serostatus was known. General conclusions and limits of the study: Of around 160 previously reported CMV-associated TCRbeta sequences, some 73 appeared in the CD4+ memory repertoires, each in one to five individuals. Only CD4+CD45RO+ memory cells were sequenced, unlike the original study, which covered naive and memory CD4+ and CD8+ populations. The results were interpreted as suggesting that the CMV-associated TCR signature is mostly present in the CD4+ memory repertoire. For predicting CMV serostatus, the median bootstrapped AUC was about 0.94 using the original framework and about 0.9 using a US-trained random forest. On the Belgian cohort, the classifier based on the original framework reached a median bootstrapped AUC of roughly 0.94, with a 95% CI of 0.76-1.00.

A FACSAria II was used to sort memory CD4+ T cells, defined as single viable CD3+CD4+CD8-CD45RO+ cells. CMV serostatus was assessed using a Roche Elecsys assay, by which serum IgG against CMV pp150, pp28, p38 and p52 was detected. After the samples were thawed, total CD4+ T cells were enriched through positive selection using CD4 magnetic microbeads. The samples came from a separate study whose specific focus was interrogating the CD4+ T cell memory repertoire. Following standard operating procedures, peripheral blood mononuclear cells were isolated and cryopreserved, while serum was kept at -80 degrees C. Staining used CD3-PerCP (BW264/56), CD4-APC (RPA-T4), CD45RO-PE (UCHT1) and CD8-Pacific Orange (3B5) antibodies, with Sytox blue excluding non-viable cells. Comment on this clone: Its antigen remains undetermined. The sample holds no much larger clone one base away, and base qualities are not on file. Other DNA sequences in the same sample also yield this CDR3.

The CDR1 and CDR2 encoded by the germline V gene (reference sequence) are SEHNR and FQNEAQ. V trim: 3 bases; J trim: 4 bases; unmatched bases: 2. Counted from cysteine to phenylalanine, this CDR3 has 13 amino acids. Left in the record is the CDR3 DNA by itself, 39 bases read in frame from the first base. The Quick-DNA Microprep Kit was used to extract genomic DNA from the sorted cells. TCRbeta DNA was amplified with the immunoSEQ hsTCRbeta kit following the manufacturer's protocol. TCRbeta libraries were sequenced on an Illumina MiSeq instrument. The study's processing was this. Once out-of-frame sequences had been removed, some 2 million distinct TCRbeta sequences were left, which works out to an average of roughly 72,000 per individual. Two values were used to score each individual: the count of some 150 previously reported CMV-associated TCRbeta sequences and the total count of productive distinct TCRbeta sequences. A beta-binomial model was reimplemented in Python, and scikit-learn random forests with default parameters were trained on data from the US cohort. On the Belgian cohort, classifier performance was reported as the median AUC, along with percentile confidence intervals, across 10,000 bootstrap iterations. TCRdb mirrors the immuneACCESS table, restricted to in-frame sequences. Some clones are absent from its copies; in checked studies, under half trace to an unresolved V gene, and the reason for the others is unknown. From that table come the V and J calls and clone size; the DNA was used to work out D and trimming. This sample comprises under 50,000 clones, 60% to 80% of them detected only once. Of the sample, 1.2% falls within the top ten clones.

The source of this sequence is an adult in good health and CMV-seropositive. Recombination linked TRBV7-9 to TRBJ1-2; TRBD1 aligns with 7 central bases. Sequencing was done on a sample of memory CD4+ T cells from blood. The DNA sequence is given as TGTGCCAGCAGCTTGGGGACAGTCTATGGCTACACCTTC. It encodes CASSLGTVYGYTF.